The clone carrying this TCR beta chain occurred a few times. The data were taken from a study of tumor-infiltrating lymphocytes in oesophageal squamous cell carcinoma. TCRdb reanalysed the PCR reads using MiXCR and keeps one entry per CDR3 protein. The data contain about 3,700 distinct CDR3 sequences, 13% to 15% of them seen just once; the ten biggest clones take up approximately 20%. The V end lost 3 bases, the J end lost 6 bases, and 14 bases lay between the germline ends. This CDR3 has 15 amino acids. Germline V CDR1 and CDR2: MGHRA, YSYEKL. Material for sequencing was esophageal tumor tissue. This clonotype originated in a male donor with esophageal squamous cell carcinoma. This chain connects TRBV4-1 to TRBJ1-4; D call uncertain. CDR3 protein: CASSQTPRIDEKLFF. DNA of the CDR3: TGCGCCAGCAGCCAGACACCAAGAATAGATGAAAAACTGTTTTTT.